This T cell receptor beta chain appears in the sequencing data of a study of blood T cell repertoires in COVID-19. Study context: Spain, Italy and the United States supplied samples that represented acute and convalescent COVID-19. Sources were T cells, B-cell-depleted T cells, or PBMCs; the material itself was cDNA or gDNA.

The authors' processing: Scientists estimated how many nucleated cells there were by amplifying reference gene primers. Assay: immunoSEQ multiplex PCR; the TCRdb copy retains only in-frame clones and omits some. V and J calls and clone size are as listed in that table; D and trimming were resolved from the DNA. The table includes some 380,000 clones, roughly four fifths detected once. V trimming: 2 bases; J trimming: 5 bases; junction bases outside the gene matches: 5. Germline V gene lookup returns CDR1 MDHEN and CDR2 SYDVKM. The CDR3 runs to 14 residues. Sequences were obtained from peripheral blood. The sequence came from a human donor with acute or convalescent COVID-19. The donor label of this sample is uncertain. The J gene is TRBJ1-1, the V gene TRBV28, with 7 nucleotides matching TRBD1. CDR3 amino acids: CASSLTQGVTEAFF. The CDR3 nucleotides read TGTGCCAGCAGTTTAACTCAGGGGGTAACTGAAGCTTTCTTT.